This entry features one T cell receptor beta chain sequence. What it recognizes is unknown. This record comes from a study of vaccination effects on CD4 cells after COVID-19. Measured with immunoSEQ multiplex PCR; TCRdb has only the in-frame clones, and not every one. The sample lists roughly 16,000 clones, 65% to 75% occurring once. Trimming removed 6 bases at V and 5 bases at J, with 19 bases between. CDR1 and CDR2 (germline): LNHDA, SQIVND (reference sequence). The CDR3 is 15 amino acids. Within the ViraFEST assay, antigen-specific CD4+ T cells underwent expansion with viral peptide pools prior to sequencing. The culture ran for 10 days before CD4+ T cells were isolated. PCR confirmed that the person was infected with SARS-CoV-2 between March and December 2020. Either the mRNA-1273 or the BNT162b2 vaccine was given to participants as two doses.

This sequence joins TRBV19 and TRBJ1-1, with D possibly matching TRBD1 (6 bases). This TCR was sampled from a human donor who had a prior SARS-CoV-2 infection. Specimen: CD4+ T cells from PBMCs cultured with SARS-CoV-2 spike peptides, collected after COVID-19 vaccination. The CDR3 is CASSIHRGAGTEAFF. The CDR3 bases are TGTGCCAGTAGCATCCACCGGGGGGCAGGGACTGAAGCTTTCTTT.